The 27 T cell receptor beta chains below come from one sample, sequenced in a study of beta chain features in type 1 diabetes. Study-wide results and caveats: TCRB CDR3s were moderately but significantly shorter in Type 1 diabetes patients in all four CD4+ subsets.

No antigen has been identified for these receptors. Reverse transcribing all isolated RNA meant expressed TCRB transcripts were sequenced. The data were produced by immunoSEQ multiplex PCR, yet TCRdb's version contains in-frame clones alone and is incomplete. This sample has about 130,000 clones, with roughly 10% found just once. Sequencing was done on a sample of central memory CD4+ T cells from blood. Every receptor here comes from a man aged 25-45 years with type 1 diabetes.

Ten or more counts support this clone. This sequence joins TRBV18 and TRBJ1-5; maybe TRBD1 (5 bases). The germline V and J ends were trimmed by 2 bases and 5 bases, with 10 bases remaining between them. CDR1 and CDR2 from the germline V gene are KGHSH and LQKENI. This CDR3 is 14 amino acids long. The CDR3, as DNA: TGTGCCAGCTCACCAGTCGGAGGGGATCAGCCCCAGCATTTT. As protein: CASSPVGGDQPQHF.

A few counts support this clone. V and J are TRBV29-1 and TRBJ2-7, with 9 positions matching TRBD2. V gave up 6 bases and J gave up 2 bases; unmatched junction bases: 5. Germline-derived CDR1 and CDR2 are SQVTM and ANQGSEA. The CDR3 spans 13 residues. CDR3 in amino acids: CSVWTSVTYEQYF. The DNA for the CDR3 is TGCAGCGTCTGGACTAGCGTCACCTACGAGCAGTACTTC.

Many counts were recorded for this clone. The rearrangement joins TRBV5-6 to TRBJ2-6; unclear D gene. Germline V gene lookup returns CDR1 SGHDT and CDR2 YYEEEE. V lost 2 bases and J lost 0, with 3 bases in between. This CDR3 has 14 residues. The CDR3 is CASSFSSGANVLTF. The DNA for the CDR3 is TGTGCCAGCAGCTTTAGCTCTGGGGCCAACGTCCTGACTTTC.

The chain links TRBV27 to TRBJ2-1; possible D gene TRBD2, 7 bases. The germline V gene has CDR1 MNHEY and CDR2 SMNVEV (reference sequence). Trimming cost V 3 bases and J 8 bases, with 20 bases left between them. The CDR3 loop spans 16 amino acids. The chain's CDR3 is CASSLEGGVWRDEQFF. The CDR3 nucleotides are TGTGCCAGCAGTTTGGAGGGGGGGGTCTGGCGCGATGAGCAGTTCTTC.

This chain connects TRBV19 to TRBJ2-7; 7 nucleotides agree with TRBD2. The length of the CDR3 is 12 residues. The V gene's germline CDR1 is LNHDA and CDR2 SQIVND (reference sequence). The V and J ends lost 9 bases and 1 base, in that order; junction bases with no gene match: 3. The CDR3 sequence is CASAGVSYEQYF. The DNA of the CDR3 is TGTGCCAGCGCGGGGGTTTCCTACGAGCAGTACTTC. Combining the CDR3 with reference TRBV19 and TRBJ2-7 gives the whole variable domain DGGITQSPKYLFRKEGQNVTLSCEQNLNHDAMYWYRQDPGQGLRLIYYSQIVNDFQKGDIAEGYSVSREKKESFPLTVTSAQKNPTAFYLCASAGVSYEQYFGPGTRLTVT.

This sequence joins TRBV4-3 and TRBJ2-7, with D tentatively TRBD1 (6 bases). Germline V gene sequence: CDR1 LGHNA, CDR2 YSLEER. Trimming shortened V by 0 bases and J by 3 bases, and 12 bases separated the two germline ends. The CDR3 is 15 amino acids. The CDR3 loop reads CASSQDPTGSYEQYF. The CDR3 coding sequence is TGCGCCAGCAGCCAAGATCCAACAGGGAGCTACGAGCAGTACTTC.

This clone was recorded a few times. One junction end disagrees with the germline gene, perhaps due to a read error. The chain carries TRBV7-7 and TRBJ2-5; 7 bases align to TRBD1. This CDR3 spans 12 amino acids. The germline CDR1 and CDR2 sequences are SSHAT and FNYEAQ (reference sequence). DNA of the CDR3: TGTGCTAGCAGTAACAGGGGAGAGACCCAGTACTTC. Amino acids: CASSNRGETQYF.

The V and J genes are TRBV7-2 and TRBJ2-3; the D is unclear. V gave up 5 bases and J gave up 6 bases, with 9 bases separating them. Germline loops: CDR1 SGHTA, CDR2 FQGNSA. The length of the CDR3 is 12 residues. This CDR3 reads CASSGPSDTQYF. The CDR3 region has the DNA TGTGCCAGCAGCGGGCCGAGTGATACGCAGTATTTT.

This clone was counted many times. The chain uses TRBV5-1 and TRBJ2-7; D is perhaps TRBD1 (5 bases). V gave up 3 bases and J gave up 2 bases, with 12 bases separating them. Looked up from germline, CDR1 is SGHRS and CDR2 is YFSETQ. This CDR3 is 14 amino acids long. The chain's CDR3 is CASSYGADTYEQYF. The CDR3 region has the DNA TGCGCCAGCAGCTATGGCGCGGACACCTACGAGCAGTACTTC.

In its sample, this clone was seen a few times. V and J are TRBV5-8 and TRBJ2-5; TRBD2 is a possible D gene (5 bases). The V gene lost 4 bases and the J gene lost 5 bases, with 18 bases spanning the gap. Per the germline V gene, CDR1 is SGHTS and CDR2 is YDEGEE. The CDR3 spans 15 residues. The CDR3: CASSKPSGGLETQYF. DNA for the CDR3: TGTGCCAGCAGCAAGCCTTCAGGAGGTCTGGAGACCCAGTACTTC.

The CDR3 nucleotides read TGCAGCGCCATAGGGAGGCAAGAGACCCAGTACTTC. As protein: CSAIGRQETQYF. This chain links TRBV29-1 with TRBJ2-5; D possibly corresponds to TRBD2 (6 bases). The CDR3 runs 12 residues. V lost 7 bases and J lost 2, with 11 bases in between. Germline V lookup: CDR1 SQVTM, CDR2 ANQGSEA.

V usage is TRBV5-1 and J usage is TRBJ2-7, with TRBD1 matching over 12 bases. Germline V lookup: CDR1 SGHRS, CDR2 YFSETQ. Unmatched junction bases numbered 3, after V lost 4 bases and J lost 1 base. This CDR3 is 15 amino acids long. In DNA, the CDR3 is TGCGCCAGCAGCGGGACAGGGGGCAGGTCCTACGAGCAGTACTTC. It specifies CASSGTGGRSYEQYF.

V and J are TRBV6-6 and TRBJ1-4; 10 bases are a match to TRBD1. J gave up 7 bases and V 6 bases, and 2 bases lay outside the gene matches. Germline CDR1 and CDR2: MNHNY and SVGAGI (reference sequence). The CDR3 consists of 13 residues. CDR3 sequence (DNA): TGTGCCAGCAGGAGGGACAGGGGTGAAAAACTGTTTTTT. It translates to CASRRDRGEKLFF.

The chain has TRBV6-5 and TRBJ1-2, with TRBD1 matching 8 bases. The CDR3 contains 13 residues. J was trimmed by 8 bases and V by 0 bases; bases with no gene match: 2. Germline V gene data show CDR1 as MNHEY and CDR2 as SVGAGI. The CDR3 nucleotides read TGTGCCAGCAGTTACTCGGGACAGGAGGGCTACACCTTC. Translated: CASSYSGQEGYTF.

The V call is TRBV7-9, the J call TRBJ2-1, with D hard to call. The CDR3 consists of 11 residues. Germline-derived CDR1 and CDR2 are SEHNR and FQNEAQ (reference sequence). Between the trimmed V and J ends, which lost 4 bases and 5 bases, there was a span of 3 bases. This CDR3 reads CASSSNNEQFF. The CDR3 region has the DNA TGTGCCAGCAGCTCTAACAATGAGCAGTTCTTC.

This clone was found a few times. The chain carries TRBV5-5 and TRBJ2-1; 12 bases line up with TRBD2. Germline V gives CDR1 SGHKS, CDR2 YYEKEE (reference sequence). CDR3 length equals 16 residues. Trimming took 4 bases from V and 8 from J; bases not matched to a gene: 10. This chain's CDR3 is CASSTAVLAGGYEQFF. As DNA, the CDR3 is TGTGCCAGCAGCACCGCGGTGCTAGCGGGGGGGTATGAGCAGTTCTTC.

Only one count was recorded for this clone. The V call is TRBV9, the J call TRBJ1-4; D ambiguous. Germline CDR1 reads SGDLS; CDR2 reads YYNGEE. The CDR3 spans 16 residues. V was trimmed by 0 bases and J by 0 bases, leaving 9 bases between them. CDR3 nucleotides: TGTGCCAGCAGCGTAGCTCAAAGCGCAACTAATGAAAAACTGTTTTTT. This codes for CASSVAQSATNEKLFF.

This clone has just a few counts. The gene calls are TRBV6-6 and TRBJ2-5; 8 positions match TRBD2. CDR3 length: 13 amino acids. Germline V gene sequence: CDR1 MNHNY, CDR2 SVGAGI (reference sequence). The ends lost 8 bases at V and 1 base at J; junction bases unmatched: 3. CDR3 DNA sequence: TGTGCCAGCCAGCGGGGGCCCCAAGAGACCCAGTACTTC. Its protein product is CASQRGPQETQYF.

As for this clone: The same CDR3 arises from other DNA sequences in this sample as well. The genes are TRBV4-2 and TRBJ2-3; 10 bases are shared with TRBD2. Germline V gene data show CDR1 as LGHNA and CDR2 as YNFKEQ. This CDR3 region has 16 residues. V lost 3 bases, J lost 6 bases, and 9 bases stayed unmatched. CDR3: CASSQALAGAGDTQYF. The CDR3 DNA is TGTGCCAGCAGCCAGGCTCTAGCGGGGGCAGGGGATACGCAGTATTTT.

This chain joins TRBV18 and TRBJ1-5, with 7 bases aligning to TRBD1. This CDR3 region has 16 residues. Germline V lookup: CDR1 KGHSH, CDR2 LQKENI. The trim removed 6 bases at V and 0 bases at J, leaving 8 bases unmatched. The CDR3 spells CASSRQGTNSNQPQHF. CDR3 DNA sequence: TGTGCCAGCTCCCGACAGGGAACGAATAGCAATCAGCCCCAGCATTTT.

CDR3 sequence: CASSPPDRTEAFF. CDR3 coding DNA: TGTGCCAGCAGCCCCCCAGACAGAACCGAAGCTTTCTTT. This chain uses TRBV9 with TRBJ1-1; perhaps TRBD1 as D (5 bases). The germline gives CDR1 SGDLS, CDR2 YYNGEE. V was pared by 4 bases and J by 8 bases, with 15 bases between. The CDR3 totals 13 residues.

The V call is TRBV29-1, the J call TRBJ2-7, with TRBD2 matching over 13 bases. The germline V gene has CDR1 SQVTM and CDR2 ANQGSEA. CDR3 length: 14 residues. The J segment lost 4 bases and the V segment lost 7 bases, leaving 7 bases of the junction unmatched. CDR3 bases: TGCAGCGCCGAACTAGCGGGGGGGTCTTACGAGCAGTACTTC. Amino acid sequence: CSAELAGGSYEQYF.

The table lists this clone with a few counts. The DNA for the CDR3 is TGTGCCAGCAGCCCGCTACTAGTCCCCTATGGCTACACCTTC. Its protein product is CASSPLLVPYGYTF. The J gene is TRBJ1-2, the V gene TRBV9; D is unresolved. This CDR3 region has 14 residues. Trimming took 4 bases from V and 4 from J, leaving 14 bases between them. Germline lookup yields CDR1 SGDLS and CDR2 YYNGEE.

The chain carries TRBV10-3 and TRBJ1-1; D ambiguous. The CDR3 loop spans 14 amino acids. With 0 bases removed from V and 1 base from J, the gap between germline ends came to 6 bases. The V gene's germline CDR1 is ENHRY and CDR2 SYGVKD. CDR3 loop: CAISESGENTEAFF. The CDR3 DNA reads as TGTGCCATCAGTGAGTCAGGAGAGAACACTGAAGCTTTCTTT.

A few counts support this clone. The V gene is TRBV15, the J gene TRBJ2-1, with 9 bases that match TRBD1. The CDR3 spans 16 residues. Germline V gene lookup returns CDR1 LNHNV and CDR2 YYDKDF (reference sequence). V lost 3 bases and J lost 6; bases outside the gene matches: 9. The CDR3, as DNA: TGTGCCACCAGCAGGTCCGGGACAGGGATGTCCAATGAGCAGTTCTTC. This gives the protein CATSRSGTGMSNEQFF.

With respect to this clone: Other DNA sequences in the sample encode the same CDR3. The rearrangement links TRBV27 to TRBJ2-3; D is unresolved. Germline loops: CDR1 MNHEY, CDR2 SMNVEV (reference sequence). Trimming took off 3 bases at V and 0 bases at J, with 7 bases between the two ends. CDR3 length equals 14 residues. The CDR3 here is CASSFGYSTDTQYF. The CDR3 region has the DNA TGTGCCAGCAGTTTCGGTTATAGCACAGATACGCAGTATTTT.

This clone was seen a few times. V and J are TRBV7-9 and TRBJ1-6; D is ambiguous. The CDR3 spans 13 residues. V was pared by 4 bases and J by 7 bases, with 8 bases between. Germline CDR1 reads SEHNR; CDR2 reads FQNEAQ (reference sequence). The CDR3 DNA is TGTGCCAGCAGCTCCTCCGGGAATTCACCCCTCCACTTT. As protein: CASSSSGNSPLHF.